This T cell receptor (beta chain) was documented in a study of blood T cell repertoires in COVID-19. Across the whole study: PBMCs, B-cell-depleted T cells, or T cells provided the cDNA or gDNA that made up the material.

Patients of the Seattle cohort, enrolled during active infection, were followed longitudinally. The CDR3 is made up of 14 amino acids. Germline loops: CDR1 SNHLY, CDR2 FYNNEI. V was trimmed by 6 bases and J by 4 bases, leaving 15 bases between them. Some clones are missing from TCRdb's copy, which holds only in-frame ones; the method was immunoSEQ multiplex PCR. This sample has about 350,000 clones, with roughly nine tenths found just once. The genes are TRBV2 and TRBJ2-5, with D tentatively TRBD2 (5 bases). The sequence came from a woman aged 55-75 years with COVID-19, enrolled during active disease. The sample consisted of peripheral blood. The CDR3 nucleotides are TGTGCCAGCAGGGATTACGGCGGGCTAGAGACCCAGTACTTC. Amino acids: CASRDYGGLETQYF. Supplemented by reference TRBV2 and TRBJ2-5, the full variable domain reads EPEVTQTPSHQVTQMGQEVILRCVPISNHLYFYWYRQILGQKVEFLVSFYNNEISEKSEIFDDQFSVERPDGSNFTLKIRSTKLEDSAMYFCASRDYGGLETQYFGPGTRLLVL.